A selection of T cell receptor beta chains follows, all from one sample in a study of monozygotic twins with inflammatory bowel disease. TCRdb reprocessed the 5' RACE reads, keeping one entry per CDR3 protein, no DNA. Its listing shows approximately 150,000 distinct CDR3 sequences. Material: blood. All receptors come from a human donor with ulcerative colitis or Crohn's disease, or a healthy co-twin of an affected twin (not recorded which). Each CDR3 is given with its conserved first and last residue.

J	V	CDR3
TRBJ2-3	TRBV28	CASSPTQEGPDTQYF
TRBJ2-3	TRBV3-1	CASSQRDLTDTQYF
TRBJ2-1	TRBV7-8	CASSPWDRGSYNEQFF
TRBJ2-3	TRBV11-1	CASSLGQGAGTTALTDTQYF
TRBJ2-1	TRBV19	CASKRLAGGNNEQFF
TRBJ1-1	TRBV6-5	CASSSRPSEAFF
TRBJ1-6	TRBV19	CASSTTTGGYSPLHF
TRBJ2-2	TRBV6-5	CASSTELAGNTGELFF
TRBJ2-2	TRBV6-2/TRBV6-3	CASTPFIAVNTGELFF
TRBJ2-1	TRBV27	CASSTSGAYNEQFF
TRBJ2-1	TRBV7-2	CASSLASYEQFF
TRBJ1-6	TRBV7-9	CASSLVSATAPLYF
TRBJ2-5	TRBV20-1	CSARDPVAGQETQYF